These 20 T cell receptor beta chains came from one sample sequenced in a study of CD8+CD57+ T cells in acquired aplastic anemia. Previously, flow cytometry had revealed CD8+CD57+ cell expansion in the patients chosen for sequencing. Genomic DNA was employed as the template in profiling TCR beta VDJ and CDR3. In TCRdb, the reads were re-called with MiXCR into one record per CDR3 protein. The sample lists hundreds of thousands of distinct CDR3 sequences, around three fifths occurring once. The source material was sorted CD4+, CD8+, or CD8+CD57+ T cells (not recorded which) from PBMCs. These TCRs come from a human donor with aplastic anemia.

This rearrangement joins TRBV20-1 to TRBJ1-1; 10 bases map to TRBD1. V shed 6 bases, J shed 11 bases, and the junction held 18 bases outside the gene matches. Germline CDR1 DFQATT, CDR2 SNEGSKA (reference sequence). CDR3 length: 15 amino acids. This CDR3 reads CSAPGPWDRGLFAFF. CDR3 sequence (DNA): TGCAGTGCCCCCGGCCCGTGGGACAGGGGCCTCTTTGCTTTCTTT.

The chain links TRBV6-4 to TRBJ2-1, with TRBD1 matching over 7 bases. The V gene end was trimmed by 2 bases and the J gene end by 7 bases; junction bases not matched to a gene: 5. The length of the CDR3 is 14 residues. Germline values: CDR1 MRHNA, CDR2 SNTAGT. CDR3 in amino acids: CASSDHGQDNEQFF. CDR3 sequence (DNA): TGTGCCAGCAGTGACCACGGACAGGATAATGAGCAGTTCTTC.

This clonotype was detected once. The CDR3 coding sequence is TGTGCCAGCAGTTACCCAGGGGGCGGTAATTCACCCCTCCACTTT. This codes for CASSYPGGGNSPLHF. The chain couples TRBV6-1 to TRBJ1-6; TRBD1 agrees at 8 bases. This CDR3 is built from 15 residues. Germline CDR1 is MNHNS and CDR2 is SASEGT. J was trimmed by 6 bases and V by 5 bases; bases with no gene match: 6.

This clonotype was detected ten times or more. This chain links TRBV5-1 with TRBJ1-2, with 7 bases aligning to TRBD1. Trimming cost V 4 bases and J 8 bases; bases outside gene matches: 11. This CDR3 region has 14 residues. The V gene's germline CDR1 is SGHRS and CDR2 YFSETQ. CDR3 DNA: TGCGCCAGCAGCCCGGGACAGCCTCTAAGAGGCTACACCTTC. Its protein is CASSPGQPLRGYTF.

The rearrangement uses TRBV12-3 or TRBV12-4 and TRBJ2-1, with 15 bases fitting TRBD2. The CDR3 is 16 amino acids. V lost 5 bases to trimming and J lost 9 bases; unmatched junction nucleotides: 8. As DNA, the CDR3 is TGTGCCAGCAGTACGAGGACTAGCGGGAGGGTGAGTGAGCAGTTCTTC. Its translation: CASSTRTSGRVSEQFF.

This chain uses TRBV15 with TRBJ1-2, with D perhaps matching TRBD1 (5 bases). V lost 5 bases to trimming and J lost 5 bases, with 15 bases between them. Per the germline V gene, CDR1 is LNHNV and CDR2 is YYDKDF (reference sequence). This CDR3 has 14 amino acids. The CDR3: CATSRGGGIYGYTF. DNA of the CDR3: TGTGCCACCAGCCGGGGGGGGGGAATTTATGGCTACACCTTC.

The chain recombines TRBV4-1 with TRBJ2-7; D not resolved. This CDR3 has 14 residues. The V gene lost 6 bases and the J gene lost 2 bases, with 14 bases spanning the gap. Germline lookup yields CDR1 MGHRA and CDR2 YSYEKL. CDR3 amino acids: CASSTPALTYEQYF. The CDR3 DNA reads as TGCGCCAGCAGTACCCCTGCACTGACCTACGAGCAGTACTTC.

The chain joins TRBV29-1 to TRBJ2-5, with D possibly called TRBD1 or TRBD2 (5 bases each). Germline V gene lookup returns CDR1 SQVTM and CDR2 ANQGSEA. V was trimmed by 1 base and J by 2 bases, leaving 11 bases between them. The CDR3 runs to 14 residues. The CDR3 nucleotides read TGCAGCGTTGAAGGCGGGCCAGGGCAAGAGACCCAGTACTTC. Its translation is CSVEGGPGQETQYF.

The rearrangement joins TRBV7-8 to TRBJ2-1; the match to TRBD1 covers 12 bases. The junction had 10 bases not matched to a gene; V was cut back by 7 bases and J by 0 bases. Per the germline V gene, CDR1 is SGHVS and CDR2 is FQNEAQ. The CDR3 is 18 residues long. This CDR3 reads CASIPGTGGTSSYNEQFF. The CDR3 coding sequence is TGTGCCAGCATCCCCGGGACAGGGGGCACCAGCTCCTACAATGAGCAGTTCTTC.

The V gene is TRBV7-2, the J gene TRBJ2-5; the D is unclear. Germline values: CDR1 SGHTA, CDR2 FQGNSA. The CDR3 sequence is 12 residues long. V lost 8 bases and J lost 0, with 7 bases in between. CDR3 DNA: TGTGCCAGCGGCAGCTACCAAGAGACCCAGTACTTC. Protein: CASGSYQETQYF.

This clonotype has ten or more counts. The chain couples TRBV6-1 to TRBJ2-5; tentatively, D is TRBD1 (5 bases). From germline, CDR1 is MNHNS and CDR2 SASEGT. The V end lost 7 bases, the J end lost 5 bases, and 14 bases lay between the germline ends. CDR3 length equals 13 residues. The CDR3 bases are TGTGCCAGCACTTCTGGGTCAGGGGAGACCCAGTACTTC. Its translation is CASTSGSGETQYF.

V and J are TRBV15 and TRBJ1-5; possible D gene TRBD1, 5 bases. Trimming stripped 5 bases from V and 7 bases from J, with 9 bases between. CDR1 and CDR2 (germline): LNHNV, YYDKDF (reference sequence). The CDR3 sequence is 12 residues long. The CDR3 bases are TGTGCCACCAGCGCAGGGTTACAGCCCCAGCATTTT. Translated, it gives CATSAGLQPQHF.

The chain uses TRBV20-1 and TRBJ1-6; 8 nucleotides align to TRBD1. Germline lookup yields CDR1 DFQATT and CDR2 SNEGSKA (reference sequence). The J segment lost 6 bases and the V segment lost 3 bases, leaving 7 bases of the junction unmatched. The CDR3 loop spans 15 amino acids. As DNA, the CDR3 is TGCAGTGCTAGGGGGGGGACAGGATTTAATTCACCCCTCCACTTT. Its protein is CSARGGTGFNSPLHF.

This clonotype was counted a few times. This rearrangement joins TRBV20-1 to TRBJ1-5; D is possibly TRBD1 (5 bases). The V end was cut by 4 bases, the J end by 0 bases, with 10 bases between. Germline V gene sequence: CDR1 DFQATT, CDR2 SNEGSKA (reference sequence). The CDR3 contains 14 residues. As DNA, the CDR3 is TGCAGTGCTACCCAGGGTAATAGCAATCAGCCCCAGCATTTT. This translates into CSATQGNSNQPQHF.

This clonotype was seen only a few times. The chain is built from TRBV18 and TRBJ1-4; D might be TRBD1 (5 bases). CDR3 length: 13 residues. CDR1 is KGHSH, CDR2 LQKENI, per germline. Trimming took 9 bases from V and 0 from J, leaving 8 bases between them. CDR3 residues: CASRQSTNEKLFF. Here the CDR3 DNA reads TGTGCCAGTCGACAGTCAACTAATGAAAAACTGTTTTTT.

J is TRBJ1-4 and V is TRBV6-5; D not certain. The CDR3 spans 17 residues. The V gene lost 7 bases and the J gene lost 0 bases, with 18 bases spanning the gap. Germline V gene lookup returns CDR1 MNHEY and CDR2 SVGAGI. CDR3 nucleotides: TGTGCCAGCACGGGAGAGAGACAACCCTCAACTAATGAAAAACTGTTTTTT. It codes for CASTGERQPSTNEKLFF.

Ten or more counts support this clonotype. This may be a read error: a much more frequent sequence differs by one nucleotide. The rearrangement joins TRBV20-1 to TRBJ2-7, with D perhaps matching TRBD1 or TRBD2 (5 bases each). The CDR3 runs to 13 residues. Trimming cost V 7 bases and J 9 bases, with 22 bases left between them. Germline-derived CDR1 and CDR2 are DFQATT and SNEGSKA (reference sequence). CDR3 sequence (DNA): TGCAGTGTCGACGGGACCGGGGTCGGCGGGCAGTACTTC. It translates to CSVDGTGVGGQYF.

Written as DNA, the CDR3 is TGTGCCAGCAGCCCCCGACAGGAACGACCACCCCTCCACTTT. Protein sequence: CASSPRQERPPLHF. This chain uses TRBV7-9 with TRBJ1-6, with D tentatively TRBD1 (6 bases). CDR1 is SEHNR and CDR2 is FQNEAQ in the germline V gene (reference sequence). V was clipped by 5 bases and J by 11 bases, with 16 bases between them. The CDR3 runs 14 residues.

This clonotype was counted a single time. The chain is built from TRBV20-1 and TRBJ2-1, with D possibly TRBD2 on 5 matching bases. Germline V gene data show CDR1 as DFQATT and CDR2 as SNEGSKA (reference sequence). Trimming cost V 7 bases and J 2 bases, with 9 bases left between them. The CDR3 runs to 12 residues. CDR3 DNA sequence: TGCAGTGGGGTTAGCGCCTACAATGAGCAGTTCTTC. It is translated as CSGVSAYNEQFF.

The DNA of the CDR3 is TGTGCCACGGACAGGGGTAGTGGCTACACCTTC. The encoded protein is CATDRGSGYTF. The J gene is TRBJ1-2, the V gene TRBV2; TRBD1 matches at 9 bases. J lost 7 bases, V lost 10 bases, and 4 bases had no gene match. The CDR3 sequence is 11 residues long. Per the germline V gene, CDR1 is SNHLY and CDR2 is FYNNEI.